This T cell receptor (beta chain) is from a study of blood T cell repertoires in COVID-19. Overall study context: Italy, Spain and the United States were the sources of the convalescent and acute COVID-19 samples. The analysed material was cDNA or gDNA that came from T cells, B-cell-depleted T cells, or PBMCs.

In the original processing: Nucleated cell number was recorded as an estimate derived from reference gene primer amplification. Only in-frame clones appear in the TCRdb table, and some are missing; sequencing was by immunoSEQ multiplex PCR. That table supplies the V and J calls and clone size; D and trimming were determined from the DNA. The sample includes more than 85,000 clones, 80% to 90% seen only once; the top ten take 17%. The V gene's germline CDR1 is LGHNA and CDR2 YSLEER. This CDR3 is 16 amino acids long. Trimming took off 0 bases at V and 4 bases at J, with 15 bases between the two ends. Sequenced input: peripheral blood. This TCR came from a human donor in a cohort sampled during active COVID-19. The chain couples TRBV4-3 to TRBJ1-2, with D possibly being TRBD1 (5 bases). The CDR3 region is CASSQDARGIGYGYTF. The CDR3 DNA reads TGCGCCAGCAGCCAAGATGCACGGGGGATCGGCTATGGCTACACCTTC.